Following are 27 T cell receptor beta chains from one sample sequenced in a study of T cells in women clearing cervical HPV infection (dated by TCRdb to the late 2010s). Libraries were constructed by the immunoSEQ multiplex PCR assay. Imported from immuneACCESS, the table was reduced by TCRdb to in-frame sequences with V and J called. These copies leave out some clones; in studies compared against another copy, an unresolved V gene accounts for under half, and the cause of the remainder is not known. This sample's table carries 20,000 to 25,000 clones. The ten largest clones capture roughly 24% of the sample. The sample taken for sequencing was blood buffy coat. These receptors all come from a woman aged 18 to 75 with a cervical HPV16 infection that either progressed to CIN3+ or cleared (not recorded which).

With regard to this clone: The read stops 3 residues short of the end of the CDR3; the missing end is completed from the germline J gene. This chain links TRBV19 with TRBJ1-2; weak D call: TRBD1 (6 bases). This CDR3 is 13 amino acids long. The germline gives CDR1 LNHDA, CDR2 SQIVND (reference sequence). V gave up 5 bases and J gave up 5 bases, with 12 bases separating them. The CDR3 region is CASSEVQGYGYTF. CDR3 DNA (partial): TGTGCCAGTAGTGAAGTTCAGGGGTATGGC.

On this clone: The read finishes 3 residues shy of the CDR3 end, and the germline J gene is used to complete it. The V call is TRBV5-1, the J call TRBJ2-7; TRBD2 matches at 7 bases. The germline V gene encodes CDR1 SGHRS and CDR2 YFSETQ. With 3 bases clipped from V and 5 bases from J, the junction kept 5 bases outside the gene matches. The CDR3 has 13 residues. The CDR3 spells CASSSTGTNEQYF. The sequenced CDR3 bases are TGCGCCAGCAGCTCAACCGGGACTAACGAG.

For this clone: The sequenced fragment ends 3 residues before the CDR3 boundary, so the rest is inferred from the germline J gene. This chain connects TRBV19 to TRBJ2-3; a weak D match, TRBD1 (6 bases). The V end was cut by 6 bases, the J end by 2 bases, with 15 bases between. Germline V lookup: CDR1 LNHDA, CDR2 SQIVND (reference sequence). The CDR3 runs 15 residues. Incomplete CDR3 DNA: TGTGCCAGTAGAAGATTGAACAGGGACACAGATACG. This gives the protein CASRRLNRDTDT. The complete CDR3 sequence is CASRRLNRDTDTQYF. The full variable domain, with the rest looked up from reference TRBV19 and TRBJ2-3, is DGGITQSPKYLFRKEGQNVTLSCEQNLNHDAMYWYRQDPGQGLRLIYYSQIVNDFQKGDIAEGYSVSREKKESFPLTVTSAQKNPTAFYLCASRRLNRDTDTQYFGPGTRLTVL.

Details on this clone: The CDR3 is cut off 3 residues early in the read; its end comes from the germline J gene. V gene TRBV29-1 combines with J gene TRBJ2-7; 7 nucleotides line up with TRBD2. The CDR3 totals 13 residues. The V and J ends lost 8 bases and 6 bases, in that order; junction bases with no gene match: 13. Germline lookup yields CDR1 SQVTM and CDR2 ANQGSEA. The CDR3 loop reads CSFIRGGGGEQYF. The sequenced CDR3 bases are TGCAGCTTCATCCGGGGCGGGGGTGGCGAG.

In regard to this clone: The read is 3 residues too short to cover the CDR3 end, so that end is filled in from the germline J gene. The rearrangement joins TRBV6-2 or TRBV6-3 to TRBJ2-3, with D perhaps TRBD1 (5 bases). Germline lookup yields CDR1 MNHEY and CDR2 SVGEGT. V lost 0 bases and J 0 bases, leaving 10 bases between the germline ends. This CDR3 comprises 16 residues. The chain's CDR3 is CASSYSVQGSTDTQYF. The covered CDR3 bases are TGTGCCAGCAGTTACTCTGTCCAGGGAAGCACAGATACG.

The chain's CDR3 is CASSLVRSSGRNMDEQYF. The part of the CDR3 DNA that was read is TGTGCCAGCAGTTTAGTTCGGAGTAGCGGGAGAAATATGGACGAG. The V and J genes are TRBV27 and TRBJ2-7; 9 bases map to TRBD2. The read terminates 3 residues ahead of where the CDR3 ends, so the germline J gene completes it. The V segment lost 2 bases and the J segment 5 bases; nucleotides outside the gene matches: 16. The CDR3 loop spans 18 amino acids. Per germline, CDR1 MNHEY and CDR2 SMNVEV (reference sequence).

As concerns this clone: The read falls 3 residues short of the CDR3 end, and the missing part is taken from the germline J gene. The chain is built from TRBV5-1 and TRBJ2-5, with D perhaps TRBD1 (6 bases). CDR3 length: 15 amino acids. V gave up 0 bases and J gave up 1 base, with 10 bases separating them. CDR1 SGHRS and CDR2 YFSETQ come from the germline V gene. The DNA read from the CDR3 is TGCGCCAGCAGCTTGGTGCAGGACAGCCAAGAGACC. This translates into CASSLVQDSQET. From start to end, the CDR3 is CASSLVQDSQETQYF.

On this clone itself: The read ends 3 residues before the CDR3 terminus; that terminus is restored from the germline J gene. The rearrangement joins TRBV13 to TRBJ2-7, with D maybe TRBD1 (6 bases). Germline V CDR1 and CDR2: PRHDT, FYEKMQ (reference sequence). The V end was cut by 5 bases, the J end by 3 bases, with 11 bases between. The CDR3 is made up of 13 amino acids. The sequenced part of the CDR3 DNA is TGTGCCAGCAGCGACAGGTTTTACTACGAG. Translated: CASSDRFYYE. The whole CDR3 reads CASSDRFYYEQYF.

Worth noting for this clone: The read terminates 3 residues ahead of where the CDR3 ends, so the germline J gene completes it. V is TRBV29-1 and J is TRBJ2-7; D might be TRBD1 (5 bases). This CDR3 is 12 amino acids long. V shed 7 bases and J shed 3 bases, with 13 bases lying between them. The germline gives CDR1 SQVTM, CDR2 ANQGSEA. The DNA read from the CDR3 is TGCAGCGGCAGGGTAAATCTCTACGAG. Protein: CSGRVNLYE. The full CDR3 sequence reads CSGRVNLYEQYF.

In the case of this clone: The read terminates 3 residues before the CDR3 end, so the remaining end is supplied by the germline J gene. The chain recombines TRBV18 with TRBJ1-5, with TRBD1 matching over 9 bases. This CDR3 has 17 residues. The V gene's germline CDR1 is KGHSH and CDR2 LQKENI. The V segment lost 3 bases and the J segment 2 bases; nucleotides outside the gene matches: 8. CDR3 sequence reads: CASSPDRGAKGNQPQHF. The covered CDR3 bases are TGTGCCAGCTCACCGGACAGGGGCGCAAAAGGCAATCAGCCC. Based on the CDR3 plus reference TRBV18 and TRBJ1-5, the full variable domain is NAGVMQNPRHLVRRRGQEARLRCSPMKGHSHVYWYRQLPEEGLKFMVYLQKENIIDESGMPKERFSAEFPKEGPSILRIQQVVRGDSAAYFCASSPDRGAKGNQPQHFGDGTRLSIL.

In regard to this clone: The sequenced fragment ends 3 residues before the CDR3 boundary, so the rest is inferred from the germline J gene. The V and J genes are TRBV29-1 and TRBJ2-4, with D perhaps TRBD2 (7 bases). Germline V gene lookup returns CDR1 SQVTM and CDR2 ANQGSEA. Trimming took 7 bases from V and 7 from J, leaving 14 bases between them. This CDR3 region has 12 residues. The CDR3 protein is CSAGEGWNIQYF. The CDR3 DNA, read in part, is TGCAGCGCAGGGGAGGGTTGGAACATT.

Points on this clone: Read data end 3 residues before the CDR3 end; the end is taken from the germline J gene. The chain recombines TRBV20-1 with TRBJ2-7, with a weak D call TRBD2 (6 bases). V was clipped by 7 bases and J by 3 bases, with 16 bases between them. Germline values: CDR1 DFQATT, CDR2 SNEGSKA (reference sequence). The CDR3 sequence is 13 residues long. Incomplete CDR3 DNA: TGCAGTGTTCGAGGTTTGGGGGGCTACGAG. The encoded protein is CSVRGLGGYE. The whole CDR3 sequence reads CSVRGLGGYEQYF.

About this clone itself: The sequenced fragment ends 3 residues before the CDR3 boundary, so the rest is inferred from the germline J gene. This chain connects TRBV29-1 to TRBJ1-2; 10 bases fit TRBD1. CDR1 is SQVTM, CDR2 ANQGSEA, per germline. The CDR3 is 12 amino acids. The junction had 5 bases not matched to a gene; V was cut back by 6 bases and J by 7 bases. The CDR3 reads CSVTGGGGGYTF. The CDR3 bases that were read are TGCAGCGTGACAGGGGGCGGGGGTGGC.

For this clone: The read ends 3 residues shy of where the CDR3 ends; the end is completed using the germline J gene. The rearrangement uses TRBV5-1 and TRBJ2-2; perhaps TRBD2 as D (7 bases). Germline CDR1 SGHRS, CDR2 YFSETQ. The CDR3 length is 14 residues. V shed 7 bases and J shed 3 bases, with 13 bases lying between them. This CDR3 is CASGLGQYTGELFF. The covered CDR3 bases are TGCGCCAGCGGACTAGGACAGTACACCGGGGAG.

Frequency places this clone as medium-sized. Read sequence stops 3 residues before the CDR3 end, and the germline J gene provides the missing end. This rearrangement joins TRBV20-1 to TRBJ2-3; 7 bases match TRBD2. The germline gives CDR1 DFQATT, CDR2 SNEGSKA (reference sequence). The CDR3 length is 15 residues. V shed 1 base, J shed 0 bases, and the junction held 4 bases outside the gene matches. The chain's CDR3 is CSARVAGVSTDTQYF. The DNA read from the CDR3 is TGCAGTGCTAGAGTTGCGGGGGTTAGCACAGATACG.

For this clone: The sequenced fragment ends 3 residues before the CDR3 boundary, so the rest is inferred from the germline J gene. The chain uses TRBV19 and TRBJ1-4, with 9 nucleotides matching TRBD1. The CDR3 loop spans 15 amino acids. Germline CDR1 reads LNHDA; CDR2 reads SQIVND (reference sequence). V dropped 7 bases and J dropped 4; count of bases not matched to a gene: 7. The part of the CDR3 DNA that was read is TGTGCCAGTACCACCCAGGACAGGGGTAATGAAAAA. Residues: CASTTQDRGNEK. The CDR3 in full is CASTTQDRGNEKLFF.

Worth noting for this clone: The read ends 3 residues early relative to the CDR3; the germline J gene fills the gap. The chain recombines TRBV5-1 with TRBJ2-1, with TRBD2 identical over 8 bases. The V gene's germline CDR1 is SGHRS and CDR2 YFSETQ. The CDR3 runs 16 residues. The V and J ends lost 2 bases and 5 bases, in that order; junction bases with no gene match: 9. CDR3 DNA (partial): TGCGCCAGCAGCTTATTCGGGGGGGCAGGGGACAATGAG. Translated: CASSLFGGAGDNE. The entire CDR3 reads CASSLFGGAGDNEQFF.

Concerning this clone: The read comes to an end 3 residues before the CDR3 does, leaving the germline J gene to fill in the end. V gene TRBV20-1 combines with J gene TRBJ1-2; D not certain. In germline, CDR1 is DFQATT, CDR2 SNEGSKA (reference sequence). The CDR3 is made up of 15 amino acids. Trimming took off 0 bases at V and 3 bases at J, with 14 bases between the two ends. The DNA read from the CDR3 is TGCAGTGCTAGAGATGCGGCCAGATGGGACTATGGC. Translation gives CSARDAARWDYG. The full CDR3 protein is CSARDAARWDYGYTF.

Remarks on this clone: Read coverage stops 3 residues before the CDR3 terminus; the germline J gene supplies the remainder. V and J are TRBV6-1 and TRBJ2-7; TRBD2 agrees at 7 bases. From germline, CDR1 is MNHNS and CDR2 SASEGT. The junction had 5 bases not matched to a gene; V was cut back by 4 bases and J by 2 bases. This CDR3 spans 14 amino acids. CDR3 DNA, as far as it was read: TGTGCCAGCAGTGGAGCGGGGCAGACCTACGAG. Translation: CASSGAGQTYE. The whole CDR3 region reads CASSGAGQTYEQYF.

The DNA read from the CDR3 is TGTGCCAGCAGCCTGACTAGCGGGGGTGGTACG. It translates to CASSLTSGGGT. The whole CDR3 region reads CASSLTSGGGTQYF. V and J are TRBV12-3 or TRBV12-4 and TRBJ2-3, with 12 bases lining up with TRBD2. The read ends 3 residues shy of where the CDR3 ends; the end is completed using the germline J gene. This CDR3 is 14 amino acids long. The V gene end was trimmed by 6 bases and the J gene end by 8 bases; junction bases not matched to a gene: 6.

About this clone itself: The read stops 3 residues short of the end of the CDR3; the missing end is completed from the germline J gene. The chain recombines TRBV5-1 with TRBJ2-5, with TRBD2 identical over 9 bases. Trimming took 7 bases from V and 3 from J; bases not matched to a gene: 10. Germline CDR1 is SGHRS and CDR2 is YFSETQ. The CDR3 has 15 amino acids. The covered CDR3 bases are TGCGCCAGCGGAGCGGGGGGACTCATCAAAGAGACC. It translates to CASGAGGLIKET. In full, the CDR3 reads CASGAGGLIKETQYF.

In the case of this clone: With the read ending 3 residues before the CDR3 end, the germline J gene is used to fill in that end. The V gene is TRBV29-1, the J gene TRBJ2-2, with a possible D match to TRBD2 (5 bases). V was cut by 0 bases and J by 0 bases, with 11 bases left in between. The CDR3 spans 16 residues. Per the germline V gene, CDR1 is SQVTM and CDR2 is ANQGSEA. The CDR3 sequence: CSVEDRAEANTGELFF. The sequenced part of the CDR3 DNA is TGCAGCGTTGAAGATCGCGCGGAGGCGAACACCGGGGAG.

With regard to this clone: The read ends 3 residues shy of where the CDR3 ends; the end is completed using the germline J gene. The chain couples TRBV6-4 to TRBJ2-1; D perhaps matches TRBD2 (6 bases). The germline gives CDR1 MRHNA, CDR2 SNTAGT. This CDR3 region has 17 residues. V lost 0 bases and J lost 9, with 21 bases in between. The sequenced part of the CDR3 DNA is TGTGCCAGCAGTGACTCGAAGTTTAGTTGGGGTAGCGGTGAG. Translating gives CASSDSKFSWGSGE. The CDR3 in full is CASSDSKFSWGSGEQFF.

Details on this clone: Read data end 3 residues before the CDR3 end; the end is taken from the germline J gene. The chain joins TRBV19 to TRBJ1-5; 7 bases are shared with TRBD1. The germline CDR1 and CDR2 sequences are LNHDA and SQIVND (reference sequence). J gave up 3 bases and V 7 bases, and 12 bases lay outside the gene matches. The CDR3 consists of 16 residues. Partial CDR3 DNA: TGTGCCAGTACCCCTCCGGGACAGATAAACAATCAGCCC. Its protein is CASTPPGQINNQP. From start to end, the CDR3 is CASTPPGQINNQPQHF.

Remarks on this clone: Coverage ceases 3 residues before the CDR3 finishes, and the germline J gene fills in the end. The chain couples TRBV9 to TRBJ2-3, with D perhaps TRBD2 (6 bases). Per the germline V gene, CDR1 is SGDLS and CDR2 is YYNGEE. This CDR3 has 14 residues. V was trimmed by 5 bases and J by 2 bases, leaving 12 bases between them. The part of the CDR3 DNA that was read is TGTGCCAGCAGGGCGGGATCTATCACAGATACG. It specifies CASRAGSITDT. The full CDR3 protein reads CASRAGSITDTQYF. Using reference TRBV9 and TRBJ2-3 for the parts outside the CDR3, the full variable domain is DSGVTQTPKHLITATGQRVTLRCSPRSGDLSVYWYQQSLDQGLQFLIQYYNGEERAKGNILERFSAQQFPDLHSELNLSSLELGDSALYFCASRAGSITDTQYFGPGTRLTVL.

A word on this clone: The read finishes 3 residues shy of the CDR3 end, and the germline J gene is used to complete it. V and J are TRBV7-8 and TRBJ1-2, with 8 bases matching TRBD1. The CDR3 has 16 residues. Germline loops: CDR1 SGHVS, CDR2 FQNEAQ. Incomplete CDR3 DNA: TGTGCCAGCAGCCGTACAGGGGGTATCTCTGGCTACGAC. This encodes CASSRTGGISGYD. The entire CDR3 is CASSRTGGISGYDYTF.

Comment on this clone: A read error may produce the germline difference seen at one junction end. CDR3 bases read: TGTTCCAGCAGCTACGGACAGATA. As protein: CSSSYGQI. The full CDR3 reads CSSSYGQILFF. V is TRBV7-9 and J is TRBJ1-4; a weak D match, TRBD1 (6 bases). The sequence runs out 3 residues before the end of the CDR3; the remainder is reconstructed from the germline J gene. CDR1 and CDR2 from the germline V gene are SEHNR and FQNEAQ (reference sequence). The CDR3 is made up of 11 amino acids.